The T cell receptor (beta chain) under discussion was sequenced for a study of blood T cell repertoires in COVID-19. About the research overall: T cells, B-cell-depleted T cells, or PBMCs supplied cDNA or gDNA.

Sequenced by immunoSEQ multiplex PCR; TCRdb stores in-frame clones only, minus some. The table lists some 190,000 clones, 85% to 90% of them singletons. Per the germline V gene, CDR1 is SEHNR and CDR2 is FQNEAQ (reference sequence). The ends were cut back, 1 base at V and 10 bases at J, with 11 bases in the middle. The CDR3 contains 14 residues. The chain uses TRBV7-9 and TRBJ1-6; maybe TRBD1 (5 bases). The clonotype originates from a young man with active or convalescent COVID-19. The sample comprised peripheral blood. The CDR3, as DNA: TGTGCCAGCAGCTTAGGTCAGGGCGAATCACCCCTCCACTTT. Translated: CASSLGQGESPLHF.